This T cell receptor (beta chain) was found in a study of response to subunit inactivated influenza vaccine. TCRdb re-analysed the RT-PCR reads in MiXCR, keeping a single row per CDR3 protein. This table holds about 190,000 distinct CDR3 sequences, approximately 15% found once. Sequencing was performed on CD8+ T cells sorted from PBMCs, taken 4 to 6 days after vaccination. The sequence came from a man aged 45 to 65 who received an inactivated influenza vaccine.

The CDR3 DNA is TGTGCCAGCAGTATAACGGCACAGGGAAACATTCAGTACTTC. This sequence encodes CASSITAQGNIQYF. The V and J genes are TRBV6-1 and TRBJ2-4, with D possibly being TRBD1 (6 bases). Germline lookup yields CDR1 MNHNS and CDR2 SASEGT. The CDR3 loop spans 14 amino acids. Deletions cut 5 bases from V and 6 bases from J, with 14 bases between.